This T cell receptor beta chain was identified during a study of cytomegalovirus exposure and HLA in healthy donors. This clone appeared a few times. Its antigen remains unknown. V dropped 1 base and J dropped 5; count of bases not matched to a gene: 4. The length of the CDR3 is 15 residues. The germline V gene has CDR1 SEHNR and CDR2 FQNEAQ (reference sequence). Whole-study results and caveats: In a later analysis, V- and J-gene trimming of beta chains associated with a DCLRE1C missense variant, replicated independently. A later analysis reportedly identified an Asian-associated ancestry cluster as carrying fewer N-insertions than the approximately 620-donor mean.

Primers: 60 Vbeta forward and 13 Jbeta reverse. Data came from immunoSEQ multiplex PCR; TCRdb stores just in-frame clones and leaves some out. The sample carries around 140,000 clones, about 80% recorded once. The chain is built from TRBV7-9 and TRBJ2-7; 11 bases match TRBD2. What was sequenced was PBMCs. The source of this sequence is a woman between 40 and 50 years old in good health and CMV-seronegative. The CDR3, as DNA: TGTGCCAGCAGCTTAGAACTAGCGGGGGAAGACGAGCAGTACTTC. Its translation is CASSLELAGEDEQYF.